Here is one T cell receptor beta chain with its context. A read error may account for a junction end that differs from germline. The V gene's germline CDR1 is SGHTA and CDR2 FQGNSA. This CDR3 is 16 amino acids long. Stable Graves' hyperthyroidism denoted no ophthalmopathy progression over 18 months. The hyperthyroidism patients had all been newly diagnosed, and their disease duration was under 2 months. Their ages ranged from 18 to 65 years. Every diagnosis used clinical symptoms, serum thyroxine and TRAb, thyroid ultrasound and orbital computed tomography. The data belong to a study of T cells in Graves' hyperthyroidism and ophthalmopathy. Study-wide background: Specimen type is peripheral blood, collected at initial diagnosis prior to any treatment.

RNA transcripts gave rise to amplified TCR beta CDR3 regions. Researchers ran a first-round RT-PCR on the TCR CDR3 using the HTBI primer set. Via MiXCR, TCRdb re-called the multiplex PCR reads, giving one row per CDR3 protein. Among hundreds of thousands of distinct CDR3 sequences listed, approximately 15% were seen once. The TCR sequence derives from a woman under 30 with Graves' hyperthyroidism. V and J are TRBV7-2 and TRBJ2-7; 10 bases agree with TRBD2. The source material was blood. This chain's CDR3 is CASSSGLAESSYEQCF. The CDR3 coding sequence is TGTGCCAGCAGCTCCGGACTAGCGGAGAGCTCCTACGAGCAGTGCTTC. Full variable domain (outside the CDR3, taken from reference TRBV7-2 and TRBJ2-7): GAGVSQSPSNKVTEKGKDVELRCDPISGHTALYWYRQSLGQGLEFLIYFQGNSAPDKSGLPSDRFSAERTGGSVSTLTIQRTQQEDSAVYLCASSSGLAESSYEQCFGPGTRLTVT.